This TCR beta chain stems from a study of CD8 T cells in ankylosing spondylitis (dated by TCRdb to about 2017). Broadly, across the study: T cell receptor beta repertoires were profiled in healthy donors and ankylosing spondylitis patients so that disease-linked TCR variants could be found. Peripheral blood was sampled, and synovial fluid was also collected from ankylosing spondylitis patients. The full study cohort comprised around 25 ankylosing spondylitis patients and over a hundred healthy donors. On the study overall, not on this receptor specifically: The disease-linked clones were reported as significantly enriched in matched synovial fluid samples from ankylosing spondylitis patients. Blood from ankylosing spondylitis patients appeared to be characterized by a TCR beta motif composed of under ten highly homologous amino acid variants. Some TCR beta motif variants had previously been reported in synovial fluid and blood of reactive arthritis patients, which suggested common disease-initiation mechanisms. In peripheral blood, the disease-linked clones were found at relatively low frequencies and had a CD8+ phenotype.

Reading the germline V gene (reference sequence) gives CDR1 SGHKS and CDR2 YYEKEE. At the junction V is shortened by 0 bases and J by 0 bases, with 9 bases in between. Taken from cysteine to phenylalanine, the CDR3 has 16 residues. The entry retains the CDR3 DNA only, 48 bases that are in frame from base 1. This clonotype has ten or more counts. Its antigen remains unidentified. It has no much larger one-base neighbor in the sample; base qualities were not kept. TCRdb shows the sequencer as Illumina HiSeq 2500. Quantitative 5'-RACE with molecular barcodes was the method used to prepare the TCR beta libraries. The authors' pipeline ran thus. A new computational method, built on a probabilistic model of VDJ rearrangement, was used to identify disease-linked TCR variants. TCRdb trimmed the raw reads at Q25, called clones with MiXCR and kept productive beta chains. Rows are unified per CDR3 protein, each entry keeping the most common DNA and genes. The V and J calls come from TCRdb's annotation, not from the publication. Recorded for this sample are around 210,000 distinct CDR3 sequences; over 7% of them occurred a single time. Together, the top ten hold 4.8% of the sample.

What was sequenced was blood, either unsorted or a sorted T cell fraction (not recorded which). The clonotype comes from a female donor with ankylosing spondylitis or in good health (not recorded which). The sequence links TRBV5-5 to TRBJ2-2; possibly the D gene is TRBD2, per 6 matching bases. The CDR3 region: CASSLVAVANTGELFF. The DNA sequence is given as TGTGCCAGCAGCTTGGTAGCGGTCGCGAACACCGGGGAGCTGTTTTTT.